A single sample is the source of the 26 T cell receptor beta chains below, sequenced in a study of cytomegalovirus exposure and HLA in healthy donors. The study ran its PCR with 60 Vbeta and 13 Jbeta primers. The table came from immunoSEQ multiplex PCR; TCRdb's copy has only in-frame clones and leaves some out. Of 140,000 or so clones listed, 80% to 90% are singletons. Sequences were obtained from PBMCs. These receptors were collected from a woman aged 35 to 49 in good health and CMV-seropositive.

This clone showed up just once. The V gene is TRBV28, the J gene TRBJ1-2; possibly TRBD1 for D (6 bases). Trimming removed 8 bases from V and 8 bases from J, with 15 bases in between. Germline-derived CDR1 and CDR2 are MDHEN and SYDVKM. The CDR3 contains 12 residues. In DNA form, the CDR3 reads TGTGCCAGCTTCAACTGGGGGCGCGGCTACACCTTC. The encoded protein is CASFNWGRGYTF.

Concerning this clone: The sample has other DNA sequences that encode this CDR3 too. V is TRBV4-3 and J is TRBJ1-1; D is uncertain. Germline V gene sequence: CDR1 LGHNA, CDR2 YSLEER. V was cut by 0 bases and J by 4 bases, with 9 bases left in between. This CDR3 has 14 residues. This CDR3 reads CASSQDGRGTEAFF. The CDR3 DNA reads TGCGCCAGCAGCCAAGATGGGCGGGGCACTGAAGCTTTCTTT.

The CDR3 here is CATSRENRGTAEAFF. The CDR3 DNA sequence: TGTGCCACCAGCAGAGAAAACAGGGGGACCGCTGAAGCTTTCTTT. This chain joins TRBV15 and TRBJ1-1; TRBD1 agrees at 8 bases. Germline-derived CDR1 and CDR2 are LNHNV and YYDKDF (reference sequence). The CDR3 extends over 15 amino acids. The V gene end was trimmed by 0 bases and the J gene end by 6 bases; junction bases not matched to a gene: 6.

The chain has TRBV27 and TRBJ2-7; 8 bases are a match to TRBD2. Germline V lookup: CDR1 MNHEY, CDR2 SMNVEV (reference sequence). The CDR3 totals 15 residues. J gave up 7 bases and V 0 bases, and 8 bases lay outside the gene matches. CDR3 nucleotide sequence: TGTGCCAGCAGTTTATCCCGGGGGGGCTTTATGGAGCAGTACTTC. Amino acid sequence: CASSLSRGGFMEQYF.

The J gene is TRBJ1-2, the V gene TRBV19, with D perhaps matching TRBD1 (5 bases). Between the trimmed V and J ends, which lost 0 bases and 5 bases, there was a span of 7 bases. In germline, CDR1 is LNHDA, CDR2 SQIVND (reference sequence). There are 13 residues in the CDR3. CDR3 coding DNA: TGTGCCAGTAGTATAGAAAGGGGATATGGCTACACCTTC. This sequence encodes CASSIERGYGYTF.

The chain is built from TRBV28 and TRBJ1-5; D possibly corresponds to TRBD1 (5 bases). The length of the CDR3 is 13 residues. V lost 2 bases, J lost 6 bases, and 8 bases lay in between. Per germline, CDR1 MDHEN and CDR2 SYDVKM. In DNA, the CDR3 is TGTGCCAGCAGTTTAAGTAGGGGTCAGCCCCAGCATTTT. Translating it yields CASSLSRGQPQHF.

This sequence joins TRBV30 and TRBJ2-7; 7 nucleotides match TRBD2. Per germline, CDR1 GTSNPN and CDR2 SVGIG (reference sequence). The CDR3 runs to 13 residues. V dropped 0 bases and J dropped 4; count of bases not matched to a gene: 3. The CDR3 spells CAWSVRGVYEQYF. CDR3 coding DNA: TGTGCCTGGAGTGTACGGGGGGTTTACGAGCAGTACTTC.

This clone was seen only once. The chain is built from TRBV5-1 and TRBJ1-1; D possibly corresponds to TRBD1 (6 bases). CDR1 SGHRS and CDR2 YFSETQ come from the germline V gene. Trimming removed 0 bases from V and 6 bases from J, with 12 bases in between. This CDR3 has 14 residues. The CDR3 protein is CASSLDRVIAEAFF. CDR3 DNA: TGCGCCAGCAGCTTGGACAGGGTCATTGCTGAAGCTTTCTTT.

V gene TRBV29-1 combines with J gene TRBJ1-1, with D unresolved. The germline V and J ends were trimmed by 5 bases and 3 bases, with 10 bases remaining between them. The CDR3 sequence is 12 residues long. Germline V gene lookup returns CDR1 SQVTM and CDR2 ANQGSEA. The CDR3 loop is CSVRRADTEAFF. In nucleotides, the CDR3 is TGCAGCGTTAGGAGGGCCGACACTGAAGCTTTCTTT.

This chain uses TRBV28 with TRBJ2-5, with D maybe TRBD2 (6 bases). This CDR3 region has 14 residues. Germline CDR1 and CDR2: MDHEN and SYDVKM. V was cut by 5 bases and J by 5 bases, with 15 bases left in between. CDR3 coding DNA: TGTGCCAGCAGTAGTCGTCGGGGACTTGAGACCCAGTACTTC. It is translated as CASSSRRGLETQYF.

The chain joins TRBV28 to TRBJ2-7; 7 positions agree with TRBD1. Germline CDR1 is MDHEN and CDR2 is SYDVKM. Unmatched junction bases numbered 12, after V lost 5 bases and J lost 5 bases. The CDR3 has 15 residues. The CDR3 region has the DNA TGTGCCAGCAGTCTACAGGGGCCGCTAGCCCACGAGCAGTACTTC. This translates into CASSLQGPLAHEQYF.

This clone was observed a single time. The chain has TRBV5-1 and TRBJ1-3; perhaps TRBD1 as D (5 bases). Trimming stripped 0 bases from V and 0 bases from J, with 13 bases between. Germline CDR1 SGHRS, CDR2 YFSETQ. This CDR3 has 17 amino acids. CDR3 DNA sequence: TGCGCCAGCAGCTTGGGATTCGGGACTGGCTCTGGAAACACCATATATTTT. Amino acids: CASSLGFGTGSGNTIYF.

In this sample, this clone turned up once. The chain joins TRBV28 to TRBJ1-2; D is perhaps TRBD1 (6 bases). The CDR3 covers 12 residues. Germline CDR1 MDHEN, CDR2 SYDVKM. Trimming removed 8 bases at V and 8 bases at J, with 15 bases between. In DNA form, the CDR3 reads TGTGCCAGCTCGGGGGGCGCTTGGGGCTACACCTTC. Translation gives CASSGGAWGYTF.

The V and J genes are TRBV5-1 and TRBJ2-1, with D perhaps matching TRBD2 (5 bases). The CDR3 covers 17 residues. From germline, CDR1 is SGHRS and CDR2 YFSETQ. The germline V and J ends were trimmed by 0 bases and 8 bases, with 21 bases remaining between them. CDR3 in amino acids: CASSLARLGLLAHEQFF. The DNA of the CDR3 is TGCGCCAGCAGCTTGGCCCGGCTAGGACTTCTGGCTCATGAGCAGTTCTTC.

CDR3 sequence (DNA): TGTGCCAGCAGCTTTTCCAAAACTGAAGCTTTCTTT. The encoded protein is CASSFSKTEAFF. The chain carries TRBV7-9 and TRBJ1-1; D is undetermined. The length of the CDR3 is 12 residues. V gave up 3 bases and J gave up 5 bases, with 7 bases separating them. The germline CDR1 and CDR2 sequences are SEHNR and FQNEAQ (reference sequence).

The V and J genes are TRBV15 and TRBJ2-1, with 7 bases lining up with TRBD1. The CDR3 is 14 amino acids. The V gene's germline CDR1 is LNHNV and CDR2 YYDKDF (reference sequence). After removal of 0 bases from V and 6 bases from J, the junction contained 2 bases not matched to a gene. In DNA form, the CDR3 reads TGTGCCACCAGCAGAGATCAGGGGGTCAATGAGCAGTTCTTC. This codes for CATSRDQGVNEQFF.

The CDR3 protein is CASSFWPQQDEQYF. The DNA of the CDR3 is TGTGCCAGCAGCTTTTGGCCTCAACAGGACGAGCAGTACTTC. The chain is built from TRBV5-4 and TRBJ2-7; D is perhaps TRBD1 (5 bases). The germline V gene has CDR1 SGHNT and CDR2 YYREEE (reference sequence). V lost 2 bases and J 5 bases, leaving 14 bases between the germline ends. The CDR3 spans 14 residues.

The chain links TRBV5-4 to TRBJ2-1; TRBD2 aligns across 10 bases. The junction had 4 bases not matched to a gene; V was cut back by 2 bases and J by 5 bases. The CDR3 consists of 15 residues. Looked up from germline, CDR1 is SGHNT and CDR2 is YYREEE (reference sequence). The DNA for the CDR3 is TGTGCCAGCAGCTTAAGCGGGGGGGGACACAATGAGCAGTTCTTC. This codes for CASSLSGGGHNEQFF.

The V and J genes are TRBV6-1 and TRBJ2-7; TRBD2 matches at 7 bases. The trim removed 1 base at V and 2 bases at J, leaving 5 bases unmatched. CDR1 is MNHNS and CDR2 is SASEGT in the germline V gene. The CDR3 runs 15 residues. CDR3 protein: CASSEGAGRAYEQYF. The CDR3 coding sequence is TGTGCCAGCAGTGAAGGAGCGGGACGGGCCTACGAGCAGTACTTC.

The chain combines TRBV6-5 with TRBJ2-7; TRBD1 is a possible D gene (5 bases). The CDR3 covers 12 residues. V lost 9 bases, J lost 4 bases, and 13 bases lay in between. Per germline, CDR1 MNHEY and CDR2 SVGAGI. This chain's CDR3 is CASRGVGYEQYF. The DNA of the CDR3 is TGTGCCAGTAGGGGTGTAGGGTACGAGCAGTACTTC.

This chain uses TRBV10-2 with TRBJ2-6; 9 bases match TRBD1. The germline V gene has CDR1 WSHSY and CDR2 SAAADI. J gave up 2 bases and V 7 bases, and 3 bases lay outside the gene matches. CDR3 size: 15 residues. CDR3 amino acids: CASTGQGTGANVLTF. CDR3 sequence (DNA): TGCGCCAGCACCGGACAGGGGACTGGGGCCAACGTCCTGACTTTC.

For this clone: Other DNA sequences in this sample translate to the same CDR3. The chain couples TRBV6-1 to TRBJ2-7, with 10 bases matching TRBD2. Trimming removed 6 bases from V and 3 bases from J; junction bases left unmatched: 5. Germline V CDR1 and CDR2: MNHNS, SASEGT. This CDR3 is 14 amino acids long. CDR3 coding DNA: TGTGCCAGCAGCGCTAGCGGGAGAAACTACGAGCAGTACTTC. This encodes CASSASGRNYEQYF.

For this clone: Different DNA sequences within this sample yield the same CDR3. The CDR3 nucleotides read TGTGCCAGTAGTATTAGCGGGGGTCCCTACGAGCAGTACTTC. This gives the protein CASSISGGPYEQYF. V usage is TRBV19 and J usage is TRBJ2-7, with 9 bases identical to TRBD2. The CDR3 length is 14 residues. V was clipped by 3 bases and J by 2 bases; unmatched bases: 2. Germline loops: CDR1 LNHDA, CDR2 SQIVND (reference sequence).

The chain employs TRBV6-5 and TRBJ1-2; D gene ambiguous. V gave up 10 bases and J gave up 1 base, with 19 bases separating them. Germline assignment: CDR1 MNHEY and CDR2 SVGAGI. This CDR3 is 15 amino acids long. CDR3 residues: CATIAPGEVNYGYTF. In nucleotides, the CDR3 is TGTGCCACCATAGCGCCGGGTGAGGTTAACTATGGCTACACCTTC.

This clone was observed once. The chain employs TRBV30 and TRBJ1-3; tentative D call: TRBD1 (5 bases). Trimming left V 0 bases short and J 0 bases short, with 18 bases between. This CDR3 has 18 amino acids. Germline-derived CDR1 and CDR2 are GTSNPN and SVGIG (reference sequence). The CDR3 DNA reads as TGTGCCTGGAGTGTATTCTTCCAGGGATTGTACTCTGGAAACACCATATATTTT. Amino acids: CAWSVFFQGLYSGNTIYF. The entire variable domain, with the rest obtained from reference TRBV30 and TRBJ1-3, is as follows: SQTIHQWPATLVQPVGSPLSLECTVEGTSNPNLYWYRQAAGRGLQLLFYSVGIGQISSEVPQNLSASRPQDRQFILSSKKLLLSDSGFYLCAWSVFFQGLYSGNTIYFGEGSWLTVV.

The V and J genes are TRBV27 and TRBJ1-5; D not resolved. CDR3 size: 13 residues. CDR1 and CDR2 (germline): MNHEY, SMNVEV (reference sequence). V was pared by 3 bases and J by 9 bases, with 12 bases between. In nucleotides, the CDR3 is TGTGCCAGCAGTTTGTATAGCGCGGGGCCCCAGCATTTT. Its protein is CASSLYSAGPQHF.